Listed here are 17 T cell receptor beta chains from one sample, sequenced in a study of T cell repertoires in cytomegalovirus infection. MiXCR, applied by TCRdb to the reads, yields one record per CDR3 protein. The table includes approximately 500,000 distinct CDR3 sequences, 10% to 12% detected once. The specimen sequenced was PBMCs. These receptors were taken from a human donor in good health (CMV status not recorded). Some clones in this sample may be carry-over from other donors' samples.

The sample holds many counts of this clonotype. V is TRBV19 and J is TRBJ1-2; 8 bases agree with TRBD1. The CDR3 totals 15 residues. J gave up 4 bases and V 1 base, and 5 bases lay outside the gene matches. CDR1 and CDR2 from the germline V gene are LNHDA and SQIVND (reference sequence). CDR3: CASSIGGQGTYGYTF. For the CDR3, the DNA is TGTGCCAGTAGTATAGGTGGACAGGGAACCTATGGCTACACCTTC.

This clonotype was observed a handful of times. The gene calls are TRBV25-1 and TRBJ2-7; maybe TRBD1 (6 bases). This CDR3 is 14 amino acids long. V lost 7 bases, J lost 1 base, and 14 bases lay in between. CDR1 is MGHDK and CDR2 is SYGVNS in the germline V gene. The CDR3 here is CASIQNRESYEQYF. CDR3 nucleotides: TGTGCCAGCATCCAGAACAGGGAATCCTACGAGCAGTACTTC.

A remark on this clonotype: This sequence may be a read error, since a much larger clone differs from it by one base. This rearrangement joins TRBV7-4 to TRBJ1-2; possibly TRBD1 for D (6 bases). Looked up from germline, CDR1 is SGHVT and CDR2 is SQSDAQ. V lost 5 bases and J 4 bases, leaving 17 bases between the germline ends. The CDR3 is made up of 15 amino acids. The CDR3 reads CASSATRGEGYGYTF. Here the CDR3 DNA reads TGTGCCAGCAGCGCAACAAGGGGGGAAGGCTATGGCTACACCTTC.

This clonotype appeared many times. The CDR3 DNA sequence: TGCAGTGCTAGAGGGGGCGGGAGCTCCTACAATGAGCAGTTCTTC. Translation: CSARGGGSSYNEQFF. The chain links TRBV20-1 to TRBJ2-1, with 7 positions matching TRBD2. V lost 1 base, J lost 0 bases, and 3 bases stayed unmatched. The germline V gene has CDR1 DFQATT and CDR2 SNEGSKA (reference sequence). This CDR3 comprises 15 residues.

CDR3 DNA sequence: TGTGCCAGTAGCCAGGTAGTAGACAATGAGCAGTTCTTC. Its protein is CASSQVVDNEQFF. V is TRBV19 and J is TRBJ2-1; no clear D gene. Germline V lookup: CDR1 LNHDA, CDR2 SQIVND (reference sequence). V was cut by 6 bases and J by 5 bases, with 11 bases left in between. The CDR3 has 13 residues.

This clonotype was observed a handful of times. V and J are TRBV20-1 and TRBJ2-2; 9 bases agree with TRBD2. This CDR3 spans 16 amino acids. Losses at the gene ends were 0 bases for V and 1 base for J; bases not matched to a gene: 3. Germline V lookup: CDR1 DFQATT, CDR2 SNEGSKA (reference sequence). The CDR3 nucleotides are TGCAGTGCTAGAGATTTGACTAGCGGGAACACCGGGGAGCTGTTTTTT. Its protein is CSARDLTSGNTGELFF.

The chain combines TRBV2 with TRBJ1-4, with no clear D. Per the germline V gene, CDR1 is SNHLY and CDR2 is FYNNEI. This CDR3 has 14 residues. V lost 5 bases and J 12 bases, leaving 19 bases between the germline ends. CDR3 DNA: TGTGCCAGCAGTATAGAGAATGTCTCGAGGGAACTGTTTTTT. This codes for CASSIENVSRELFF.

The chain is built from TRBV9 and TRBJ2-2, with TRBD2 as a possible D gene (5 bases). The CDR3 runs to 17 residues. Germline V gene data show CDR1 as SGDLS and CDR2 as YYNGEE. V was pared by 3 bases and J by 5 bases, with 20 bases between. DNA of the CDR3: TGTGCCAGCAGCGGCCGGACTGACACGGGGATGACCGGGGAGCTGTTTTTT. It is translated as CASSGRTDTGMTGELFF.

This clonotype showed up many times. This chain connects TRBV4-2 to TRBJ1-1; perhaps TRBD1 as D (5 bases). The V end was cut by 3 bases, the J end by 4 bases, with 12 bases between. Germline values: CDR1 LGHNA, CDR2 YNFKEQ. The length of the CDR3 is 14 residues. CDR3 nucleotide sequence: TGTGCCAGCAGCCAGATCGGTGGGGGCACTGAAGCTTTCTTT. Residues: CASSQIGGGTEAFF.

This rearrangement joins TRBV2 to TRBJ1-3, with D unclear. Trimming took off 6 bases at V and 6 bases at J, with 9 bases between the two ends. This CDR3 contains 12 residues. Germline CDR1 reads SNHLY; CDR2 reads FYNNEI. CDR3 sequence reads: CASRSRENTIYF. The CDR3 region has the DNA TGTGCCAGCAGGTCCCGCGAAAACACCATATATTTT. The full variable domain, rest sourced from reference TRBV2 and TRBJ1-3, is EPEVTQTPSHQVTQMGQEVILRCVPISNHLYFYWYRQILGQKVEFLVSFYNNEISEKSEIFDDQFSVERPDGSNFTLKIRSTKLEDSAMYFCASRSRENTIYFGEGSWLTVV.

This clonotype has at least ten counts. The DNA of the CDR3 is TGTGCCAGCAGCTCCGGGGCCAACTACGAGCAGTACTTC. This sequence encodes CASSSGANYEQYF. This chain joins TRBV7-9 and TRBJ2-7, with D perhaps being TRBD1 or TRBD2 (5 bases each). This CDR3 has 13 amino acids. Trimming removed 4 bases from V and 3 bases from J, with 10 bases in between. The germline V gene has CDR1 SEHNR and CDR2 FQNEAQ (reference sequence).

In its sample, this clonotype was seen many times. CDR3 protein: CASSGPSRLAYEQYF. DNA of the CDR3: TGTGCCAGCAGCGGACCATCAAGACTAGCCTACGAGCAGTACTTC. The chain carries TRBV7-8 and TRBJ2-7; tentatively, D is TRBD2 (6 bases). V was clipped by 5 bases and J by 2 bases, with 16 bases between them. CDR3 length equals 15 residues. Germline-derived CDR1 and CDR2 are SGHVS and FQNEAQ.

This clonotype is a singleton in its sample. This chain connects TRBV18 to TRBJ2-7; 11 nucleotides align to TRBD1. Per the germline V gene, CDR1 is KGHSH and CDR2 is LQKENI. V was clipped by 3 bases and J by 4 bases; unmatched bases: 8. CDR3 length: 16 amino acids. This CDR3 reads CASSPTWGQGGYEQYF. In nucleotides, the CDR3 is TGTGCCAGCTCACCCACTTGGGGACAGGGGGGTTACGAGCAGTACTTC.

In this sample, this clonotype turned up many times. The J gene is TRBJ2-5, the V gene TRBV28; 8 positions match TRBD2. The germline gives CDR1 MDHEN, CDR2 SYDVKM. The J segment lost 1 base and the V segment lost 2 bases, leaving 3 bases of the junction unmatched. This CDR3 has 15 amino acids. The CDR3 here is CASSLAGGVQETQYF. The CDR3 bases are TGTGCCAGCAGTTTAGCGGGAGGAGTCCAAGAGACCCAGTACTTC.

There are a few counts of this clonotype. The chain is built from TRBV20-1 and TRBJ2-3, with 14 bases identical to TRBD2. The V gene's germline CDR1 is DFQATT and CDR2 SNEGSKA (reference sequence). This CDR3 is 18 amino acids long. V trimming: 2 bases; J trimming: 0 bases; junction bases outside the gene matches: 7. CDR3 amino acids: CSARSGLAGATSTDTQYF. The CDR3 DNA follows: TGCAGTGCTAGATCGGGACTAGCGGGGGCCACTAGCACAGATACGCAGTATTTT.

In this sample, this clonotype turned up many times. The J gene is TRBJ1-5, the V gene TRBV5-1; the D gene is possibly TRBD1 (5 bases). The CDR3 sequence is 15 residues long. CDR1 and CDR2 (germline): SGHRS, YFSETQ. The V and J ends lost 0 bases and 7 bases respectively, with 14 bases between them. The CDR3 DNA sequence: TGCGCCAGCAGCTTGGCCGAGGGGCCCGGACAGCCCCAGCATTTT. Its translation is CASSLAEGPGQPQHF.

This clonotype has a count of ten or more. The chain combines TRBV7-6 with TRBJ1-4, with TRBD1 as a possible D gene (6 bases). This CDR3 comprises 14 residues. With 5 bases removed from V and 5 bases from J, the gap between germline ends came to 12 bases. The germline CDR1 and CDR2 sequences are SGHVS and FNYEAQ. CDR3 DNA sequence: TGTGCCAGCAGCCTTCAGGACAGAAATGAAAAACTGTTTTTT. It specifies CASSLQDRNEKLFF.